The 2 T cell receptor beta chains given below trace back to one sample, sequenced in a study of Graves' ophthalmopathy and Graves' hyperthyroidism. From RNA, the CDR3 regions of TCR beta chains were amplified and sequenced. First-round RT-PCR employed HTBI primers, with a second-round multiplex PCR after it. TCRdb redid the calling of the multiplex PCR reads with MiXCR, one entry per CDR3 protein. The repertoire includes hundreds of thousands of distinct CDR3 sequences, approximately 22% of them detected once, and around 6.9% sits in the top ten. Material for sequencing was peripheral blood. The receptors originated from a woman aged 18-30 years with stable Graves' hyperthyroidism. Some clones in this sample may be carry-over from other donors' samples.

At least ten counts were recorded for this clonotype. The gene calls are TRBV6-1 and TRBJ1-3; D is uncertain. V lost 3 bases and J 4 bases, leaving 4 bases between the germline ends. The CDR3 is 12 amino acids. CDR1 is MNHNS and CDR2 is SASEGT in the germline V gene. CDR3: CASSDPGNTIYF. CDR3 nucleotides: TGTGCCAGCAGTGATCCGGGAAACACCATATATTTT.

This clonotype was found a few times. The rearrangement uses TRBV20-1 and TRBJ1-1; tentatively, D is TRBD1 (5 bases). The CDR3 has 12 residues. V lost 0 bases and J lost 7, with 9 bases in between. Germline-derived CDR1 and CDR2 are DFQATT and SNEGSKA (reference sequence). CDR3 coding DNA: TGCAGTGCTAGAGACCAGGGTAGTGAAGCTTTCTTT. This codes for CSARDQGSEAFF.